This TCR beta chain was sequenced during a study of blood T cell repertoires in COVID-19. Whole-study context: Sources were T cells, B-cell-depleted T cells, or PBMCs; the material itself was cDNA or gDNA.

The CDR3 runs to 14 residues. Germline V CDR1 and CDR2: KGHDR, SFDVKD. V trimming: 0 bases; J trimming: 6 bases; junction bases outside the gene matches: 3. In the original processing: Amplification from reference gene primers served as the basis for estimated nucleated cell counts. Using immunoSEQ multiplex PCR, the repertoire was profiled, and TCRdb retains in-frame clones only, with some absent. D and trimming were read from the DNA, whereas the V and J calls and clone size are those reported in that table. This table holds hundreds of thousands of clones, about 87% found once. This clonotype was obtained from a woman under 30 with acute or convalescent COVID-19. The material sequenced was peripheral blood. The chain uses TRBV24-1 and TRBJ1-2, with 7 bases lining up with TRBD1. The CDR3 loop reads CATSDLRDRNGYTF. The CDR3 nucleotides read TGTGCCACCAGTGATTTGCGGGACAGAAATGGCTACACCTTC.